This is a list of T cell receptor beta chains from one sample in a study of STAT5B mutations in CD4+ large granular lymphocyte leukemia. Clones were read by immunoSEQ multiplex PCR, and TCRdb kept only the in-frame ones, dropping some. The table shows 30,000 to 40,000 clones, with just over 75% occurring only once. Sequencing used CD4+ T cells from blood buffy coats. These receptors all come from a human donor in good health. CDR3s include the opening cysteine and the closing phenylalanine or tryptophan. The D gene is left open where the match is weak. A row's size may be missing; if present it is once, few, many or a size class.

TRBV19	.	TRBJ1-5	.	CASSIGGRGQPQHF	TGTGCCAGTAGTATTGGTGGGCGGGGGCAGCCCCAGCATTTT
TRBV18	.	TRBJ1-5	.	CASSPQTAQSPQHF	TGTGCCAGCTCACCACAGACGGCCCAATCTCCCCAGCATTTT
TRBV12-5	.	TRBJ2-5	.	CASGLVTRETQYF	TGTGCTAGTGGTTTGGTAACCAGGGAGACCCAGTACTTC
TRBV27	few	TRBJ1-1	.	CASSSPKRQAFF	TGTGCCAGCAGTTCACCAAAGAGACAAGCTTTCTTT
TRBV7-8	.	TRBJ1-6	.	CASSLKGSGYNSPLHF	TGTGCCAGCAGCTTAAAGGGAAGCGGATATAATTCACCCCTCCACTTT
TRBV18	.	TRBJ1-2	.	CASSPGLANYGYTF	TGTGCCAGCTCACCTGGATTAGCTAACTATGGCTACACCTTC
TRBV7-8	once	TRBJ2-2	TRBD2	CASSLRGGVGTGELFF	TGTGCCAGCAGCTTGCGCGGGGGGGTAGGCACCGGGGAGCTGTTTTTT
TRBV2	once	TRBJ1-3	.	CASRKASGNTIYF	TGTGCCAGTCGGAAAGCCTCTGGAAACACCATATATTTT
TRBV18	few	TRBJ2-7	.	CASSPPVRVHEQYF	TGTGCCAGCTCACCACCGGTTAGGGTTCACGAGCAGTACTTC
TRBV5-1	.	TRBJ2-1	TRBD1	CASSLVGQKTYNEQFF	TGCGCCAGCAGCTTGGTGGGACAGAAAACCTACAATGAGCAGTTCTTC
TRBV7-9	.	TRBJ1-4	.	CASSLGPPHNEKLFF	TGTGCCAGCAGCTTAGGCCCGCCCCATAATGAAAAACTGTTTTTT
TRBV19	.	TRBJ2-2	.	CASTGLVDIGELFF	TGTGCCAGCACGGGACTGGTGGATATCGGGGAGCTGTTTTTT
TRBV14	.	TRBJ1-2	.	CASSQERTGVRTF	TGTGCCAGCAGCCAAGAAAGGACGGGGGTAAGGACCTTC
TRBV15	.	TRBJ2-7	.	CATSRERDTFYEQYF	TGTGCCACCAGCAGAGAACGGGACACCTTTTACGAGCAGTACTTC
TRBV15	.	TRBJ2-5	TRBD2	CATSRTGTSSPTETQYF	TGTGCCACCAGCAGGACCGGGACTAGCAGCCCCACAGAGACCCAGTACTTC
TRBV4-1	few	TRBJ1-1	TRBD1	CASSQVGARGGQGGNTEAFF	TGCGCCAGCAGCCAAGTAGGCGCGAGGGGCGGACAGGGCGGAAACACTGAAGCTTTCTTT
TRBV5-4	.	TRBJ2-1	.	CASSLAGSVNEQFF	TGTGCCAGCAGCTTGGCCGGGTCCGTCAATGAGCAGTTCTTC
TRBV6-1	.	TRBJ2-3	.	CASSEALGRGLTDTQYF	TGTGCCAGCAGTGAAGCCCTGGGGCGGGGCCTCACAGATACGCAGTATTTT
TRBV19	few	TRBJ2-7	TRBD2	CASSIGLWTSDTYEQYF	TGTGCCAGTAGTATAGGACTTTGGACTAGCGACACCTACGAGCAGTACTTC
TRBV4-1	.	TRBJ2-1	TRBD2	CASSQDRGGGTYNEQFF	TGCGCCAGCAGCCAAGATCGCGGCGGGGGGACATACAATGAGCAGTTCTTC
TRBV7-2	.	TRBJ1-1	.	CASRLTGNTEAFF	TGTGCCAGCAGACTGACAGGGAACACTGAAGCTTTCTTT
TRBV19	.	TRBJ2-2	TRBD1	CASSSTGGGLRELFF	TGTGCCAGTAGCTCGACAGGGGGAGGCTTAAGGGAGCTGTTTTTT
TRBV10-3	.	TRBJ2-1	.	CAISELQAHRQFF	TGTGCCATCAGTGAACTACAGGCTCACCGTCAGTTCTTC
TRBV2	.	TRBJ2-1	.	CASSIQTKASEQFF	TGTGCCAGCAGTATCCAGACAAAGGCCAGTGAGCAGTTCTTC
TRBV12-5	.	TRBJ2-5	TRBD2	CASGHGLAGRETQYF	TGTGCTAGTGGCCACGGACTAGCGGGTCGCGAGACCCAGTACTTC
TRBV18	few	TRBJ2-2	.	CASLRNTGELFF	TGTGCCAGCTTACGGAACACCGGGGAGCTGTTTTTT
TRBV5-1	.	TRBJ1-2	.	CASSLEPIYGYTF	TGCGCCAGCAGCTTGGAACCGATCTATGGCTACACCTTC
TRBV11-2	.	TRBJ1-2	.	CASSLDPASYGYTF	TGTGCCAGCAGCTTAGATCCCGCGTCCTATGGCTACACCTTC
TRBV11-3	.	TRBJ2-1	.	CASSLDPPSWGGNEQFF	TGTGCCAGCAGCTTAGATCCACCCTCCTGGGGAGGTAATGAGCAGTTCTTC
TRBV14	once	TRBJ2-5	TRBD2	CASSRSGGASRETQYF	TGTGCCAGCAGCCGGAGCGGGGGGGCATCACGAGAGACCCAGTACTTC
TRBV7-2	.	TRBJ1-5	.	CASSLFAWGGADQPQHF	TGTGCCAGCAGCTTATTCGCCTGGGGGGGGGCTGATCAGCCCCAGCATTTT
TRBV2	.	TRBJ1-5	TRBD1	CASSPTGTNQPQHF	TGTGCCAGCAGCCCGACAGGGACGAATCAGCCCCAGCATTTT
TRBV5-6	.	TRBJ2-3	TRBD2	CASSGGTSSGTQYF	TGTGCCAGCAGCGGGGGGACTAGTTCCGGAACGCAGTATTTT
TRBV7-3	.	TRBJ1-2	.	CASRTIGDQGPGYTF	TGTGCCAGCAGGACGATCGGGGATCAAGGTCCCGGCTACACCTTC
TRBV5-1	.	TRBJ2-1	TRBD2	CASSPEGGLAGKFYNEQFF	TGCGCCAGCAGCCCCGAGGGGGGACTAGCGGGGAAATTCTACAATGAGCAGTTCTTC
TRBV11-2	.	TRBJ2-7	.	CASSSLQGPYEQYF	TGTGCCAGCAGCTCCCTACAGGGCCCCTACGAGCAGTACTTC
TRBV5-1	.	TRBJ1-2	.	CASSLASSNYGYTF	TGCGCCAGCAGCTTGGCCAGTTCTAACTATGGCTACACCTTC
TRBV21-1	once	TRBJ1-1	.	CASNHGGANTEAFF	TGTGCCAGCAACCACGGGGGGGCGAACACTGAAGCTTTCTTT
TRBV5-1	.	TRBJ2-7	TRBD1	CASSLGGGQGTF	TGCGCCAGCAGCTTGGGGGGCGGACAGGGTACCTTC
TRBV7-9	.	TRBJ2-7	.	CASSLSDWTPRSHEQYF	TGTGCCAGCAGCCTATCCGACTGGACCCCGAGGTCCCACGAGCAGTACTTC
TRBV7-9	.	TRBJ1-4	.	CASSGTGALEKLFF	TGTGCCAGCAGCGGCACAGGAGCTTTGGAAAAACTGTTTTTT
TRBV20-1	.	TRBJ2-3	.	CSPTPTDTQYF	TGCAGCCCAACCCCCACAGATACGCAGTATTTT
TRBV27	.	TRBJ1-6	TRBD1	CASSFGQGNSPLHF	TGTGCCAGCAGTTTCGGACAGGGCAATTCACCCCTCCACTTT
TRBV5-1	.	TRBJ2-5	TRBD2	CASTRALGAGQETQYF	TGCGCCAGCACCCGGGCCCTGGGAGCGGGGCAAGAGACCCAGTACTTC
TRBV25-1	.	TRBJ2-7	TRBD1	CASSEFGGQGRGEQYF	TGTGCCAGCAGTGAATTCGGGGGACAGGGAAGGGGCGAGCAGTACTTC
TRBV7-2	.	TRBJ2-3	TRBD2	CASSLRLAADTQYF	TGTGCCAGCAGCTTACGACTAGCGGCAGATACGCAGTATTTT
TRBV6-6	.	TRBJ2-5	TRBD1	CASSLPGTGGRETQYF	TGTGCCAGCAGCCTGCCGGGGACAGGGGGGAGGGAGACCCAGTACTTC
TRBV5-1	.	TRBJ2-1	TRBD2	CASSLALAGGNEQFF	TGCGCCAGCAGCTTGGCTCTAGCGGGAGGCAATGAGCAGTTCTTC
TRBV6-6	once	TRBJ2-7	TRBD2	CASSGLAGGPGEQYF	TGTGCCAGCAGCGGACTAGCGGGGGGGCCCGGAGAGCAGTACTTC
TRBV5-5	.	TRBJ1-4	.	CASSPGGVGFATTNEKLFF	TGTGCCAGCAGCCCTGGCGGGGTGGGTTTCGCCACAACTAATGAAAAACTGTTTTTT
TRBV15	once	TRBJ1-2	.	CATSTRGSGYTF	TGTGCCACCAGCACAAGGGGCTCGGGCTACACCTTC
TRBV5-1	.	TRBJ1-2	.	CASSLGPSGVTVGYTF	TGCGCCAGCAGCTTGGGCCCCTCAGGGGTCACGGTTGGCTACACCTTC
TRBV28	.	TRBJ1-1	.	CASTPAGFNTEAFF	TGTGCCAGCACCCCGGCGGGTTTTAACACTGAAGCTTTCTTT
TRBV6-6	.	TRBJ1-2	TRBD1	CASSDRGGYGYTF	TGTGCCAGCAGTGACAGGGGCGGCTATGGCTACACCTTC
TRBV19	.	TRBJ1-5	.	CASSMTQCGSSNQPQHF	TGTGCCAGTAGTATGACACAATGCGGGAGTAGCAATCAGCCCCAGCATTTT
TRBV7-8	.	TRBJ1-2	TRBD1	CASSSPTGGNYGYTF	TGTGCCAGCAGCTCCCCTACAGGGGGCAACTATGGCTACACCTTC